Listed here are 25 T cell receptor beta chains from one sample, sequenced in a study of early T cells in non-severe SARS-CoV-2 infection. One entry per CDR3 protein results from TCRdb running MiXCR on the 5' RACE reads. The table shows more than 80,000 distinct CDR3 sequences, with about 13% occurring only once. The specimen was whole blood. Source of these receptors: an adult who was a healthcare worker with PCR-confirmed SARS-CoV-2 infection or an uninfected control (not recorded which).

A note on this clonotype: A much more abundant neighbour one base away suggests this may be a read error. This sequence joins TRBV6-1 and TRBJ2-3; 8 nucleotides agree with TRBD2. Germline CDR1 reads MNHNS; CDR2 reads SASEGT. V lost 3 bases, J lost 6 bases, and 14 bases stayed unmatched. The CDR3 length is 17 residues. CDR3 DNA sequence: TGTGCCAGCAGTGACCTACCCCCCAGCGGGGGAAAGGATACGCAGTATTTT. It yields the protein CASSDLPPSGGKDTQYF.

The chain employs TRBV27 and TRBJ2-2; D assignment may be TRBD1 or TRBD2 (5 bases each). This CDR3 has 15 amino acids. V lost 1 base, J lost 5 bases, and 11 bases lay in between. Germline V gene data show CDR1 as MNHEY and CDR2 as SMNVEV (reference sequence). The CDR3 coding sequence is TGTGCCAGCAGTTTATACAGAGGGGAAACCGGGGAGCTGTTTTTT. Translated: CASSLYRGETGELFF.

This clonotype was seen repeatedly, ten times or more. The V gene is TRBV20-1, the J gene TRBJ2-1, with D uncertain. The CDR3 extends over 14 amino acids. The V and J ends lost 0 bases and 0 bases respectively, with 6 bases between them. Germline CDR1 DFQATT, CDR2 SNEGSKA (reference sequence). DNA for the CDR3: TGCAGTGCTAGAGACGAGAGCTCCTACAATGAGCAGTTCTTC. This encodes CSARDESSYNEQFF.

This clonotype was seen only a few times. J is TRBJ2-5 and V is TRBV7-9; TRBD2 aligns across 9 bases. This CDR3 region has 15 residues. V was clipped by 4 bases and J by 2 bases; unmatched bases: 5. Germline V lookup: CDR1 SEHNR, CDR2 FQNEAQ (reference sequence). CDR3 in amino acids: CASSSALAGQETQYF. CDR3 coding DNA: TGTGCCAGCAGCTCCGCTCTAGCGGGGCAAGAGACCCAGTACTTC.

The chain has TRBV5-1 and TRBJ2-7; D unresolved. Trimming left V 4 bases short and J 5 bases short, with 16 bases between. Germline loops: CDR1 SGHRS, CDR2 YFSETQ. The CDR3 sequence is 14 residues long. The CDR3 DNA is TGCGCCAGCAGCCTCGCGGTGTTAGGCCACGAGCAGTACTTC. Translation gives CASSLAVLGHEQYF.

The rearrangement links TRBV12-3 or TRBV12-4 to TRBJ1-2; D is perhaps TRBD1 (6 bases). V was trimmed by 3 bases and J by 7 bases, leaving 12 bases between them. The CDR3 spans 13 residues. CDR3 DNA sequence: TGTGCCAGCAGTTTGGGGGGCTTGCTTGGCTACACCTTC. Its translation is CASSLGGLLGYTF.

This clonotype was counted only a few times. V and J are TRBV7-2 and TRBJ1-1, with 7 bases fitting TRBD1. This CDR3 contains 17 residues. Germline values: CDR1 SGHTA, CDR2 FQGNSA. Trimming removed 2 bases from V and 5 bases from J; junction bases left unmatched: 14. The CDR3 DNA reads TGTGCCAGCAGCTTATTTCAAATTCGACAGGGAAGGACTGAAGCTTTCTTT. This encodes CASSLFQIRQGRTEAFF. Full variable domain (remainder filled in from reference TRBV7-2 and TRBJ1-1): GAGVSQSPSNKVTEKGKDVELRCDPISGHTALYWYRQSLGQGLEFLIYFQGNSAPDKSGLPSDRFSAERTGGSVSTLTIQRTQQEDSAVYLCASSLFQIRQGRTEAFFGQGTRLTVV.

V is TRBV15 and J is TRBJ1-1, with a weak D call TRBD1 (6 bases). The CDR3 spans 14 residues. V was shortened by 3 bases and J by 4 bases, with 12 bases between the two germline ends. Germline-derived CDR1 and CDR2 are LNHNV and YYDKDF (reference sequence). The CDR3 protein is CATSRAGGATEAFF. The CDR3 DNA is TGTGCCACCAGCAGGGCTGGGGGGGCCACTGAAGCTTTCTTT.

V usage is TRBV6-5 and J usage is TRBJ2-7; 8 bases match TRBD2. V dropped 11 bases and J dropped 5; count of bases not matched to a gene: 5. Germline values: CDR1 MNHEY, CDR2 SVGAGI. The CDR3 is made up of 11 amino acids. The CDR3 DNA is TGTGCCGTCGCGCGGGGGGACGAGCAGTACTTC. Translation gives CAVARGDEQYF.

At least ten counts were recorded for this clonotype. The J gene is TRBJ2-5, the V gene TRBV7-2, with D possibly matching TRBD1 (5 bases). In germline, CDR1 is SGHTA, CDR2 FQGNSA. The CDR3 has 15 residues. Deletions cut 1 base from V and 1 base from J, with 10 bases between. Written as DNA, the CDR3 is TGTGCCAGCAGCTTAGTCCAGGGCTTCCAAGAGACCCAGTACTTC. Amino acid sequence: CASSLVQGFQETQYF.

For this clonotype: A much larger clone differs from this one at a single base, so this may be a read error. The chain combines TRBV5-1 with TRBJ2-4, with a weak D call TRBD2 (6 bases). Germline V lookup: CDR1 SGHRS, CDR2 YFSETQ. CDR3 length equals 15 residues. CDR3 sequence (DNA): TGCGCCAGCAGCTTGGAAGCGGGTTTGGTAAACATTCGGTACTTC. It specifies CASSLEAGLVNIRYF.

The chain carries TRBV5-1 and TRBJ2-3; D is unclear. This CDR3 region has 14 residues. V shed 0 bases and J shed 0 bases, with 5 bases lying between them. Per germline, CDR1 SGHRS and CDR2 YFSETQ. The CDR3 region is CASSLGGSTDTQYF. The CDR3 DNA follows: TGCGCCAGCAGCTTGGGGGGTAGCACAGATACGCAGTATTTT.

The CDR3 is CASSLGWSSGSPLHF. CDR3 nucleotide sequence: TGTGCCAGCAGCTTGGGGTGGTCCTCGGGTTCACCCCTCCACTTT. V usage is TRBV7-2 and J usage is TRBJ1-6, with D unclear. The V gene's germline CDR1 is SGHTA and CDR2 FQGNSA. V was shortened by 3 bases and J by 9 bases, with 15 bases between the two germline ends. CDR3 length: 15 amino acids.

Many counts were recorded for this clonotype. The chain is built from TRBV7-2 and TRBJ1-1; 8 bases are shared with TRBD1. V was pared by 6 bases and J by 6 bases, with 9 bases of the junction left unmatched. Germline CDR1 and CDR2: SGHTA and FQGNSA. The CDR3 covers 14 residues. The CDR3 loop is CASSLGQGRAEAFF. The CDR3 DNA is TGTGCCAGCAGTCTTGGACAGGGAAGGGCTGAAGCTTTCTTT.

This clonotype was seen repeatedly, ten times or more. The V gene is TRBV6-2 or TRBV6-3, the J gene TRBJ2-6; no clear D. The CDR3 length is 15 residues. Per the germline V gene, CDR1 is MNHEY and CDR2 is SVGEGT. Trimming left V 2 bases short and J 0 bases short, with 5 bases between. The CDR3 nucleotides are TGTGCCAGCAGTTACAGAGGCTCTGGGGCCAACGTCCTGACTTTC. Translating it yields CASSYRGSGANVLTF.

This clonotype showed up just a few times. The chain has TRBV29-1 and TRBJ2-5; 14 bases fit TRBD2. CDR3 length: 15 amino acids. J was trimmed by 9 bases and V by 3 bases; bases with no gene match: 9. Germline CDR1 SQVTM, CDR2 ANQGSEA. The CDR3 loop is CSVDQTGLAGGSQYF. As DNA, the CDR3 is TGCAGCGTTGACCAGACCGGACTAGCGGGGGGTTCCCAGTACTTC.

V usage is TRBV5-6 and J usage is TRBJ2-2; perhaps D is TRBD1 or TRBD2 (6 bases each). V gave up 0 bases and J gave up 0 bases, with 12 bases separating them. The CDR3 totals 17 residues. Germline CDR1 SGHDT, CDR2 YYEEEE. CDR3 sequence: CASSLVRGPTNTGELFF. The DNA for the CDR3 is TGTGCCAGCAGCTTGGTTCGGGGGCCTACGAACACCGGGGAGCTGTTTTTT.

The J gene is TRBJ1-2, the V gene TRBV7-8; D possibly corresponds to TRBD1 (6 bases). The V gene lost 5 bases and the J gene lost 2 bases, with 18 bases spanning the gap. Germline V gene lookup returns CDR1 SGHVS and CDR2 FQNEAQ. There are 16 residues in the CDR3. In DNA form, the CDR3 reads TGTGCCAGCAGCCTAGAACAGGGCGAGGAAAACTATGGCTACACCTTC. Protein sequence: CASSLEQGEENYGYTF.

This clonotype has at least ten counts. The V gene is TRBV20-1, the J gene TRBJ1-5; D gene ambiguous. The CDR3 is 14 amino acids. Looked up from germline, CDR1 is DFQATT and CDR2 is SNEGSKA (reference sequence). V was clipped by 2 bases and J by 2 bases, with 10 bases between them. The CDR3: CSARPTKRNQPQHF. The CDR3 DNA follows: TGCAGTGCTAGACCCACCAAACGCAATCAGCCCCAGCATTTT.

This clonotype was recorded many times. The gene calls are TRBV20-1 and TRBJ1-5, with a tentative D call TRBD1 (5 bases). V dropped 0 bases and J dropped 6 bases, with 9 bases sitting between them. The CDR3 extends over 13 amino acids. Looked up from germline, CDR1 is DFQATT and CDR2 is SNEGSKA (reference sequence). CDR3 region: CSAREMGGQPQHF. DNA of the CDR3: TGCAGTGCTAGAGAAATGGGGGGTCAGCCCCAGCATTTT.

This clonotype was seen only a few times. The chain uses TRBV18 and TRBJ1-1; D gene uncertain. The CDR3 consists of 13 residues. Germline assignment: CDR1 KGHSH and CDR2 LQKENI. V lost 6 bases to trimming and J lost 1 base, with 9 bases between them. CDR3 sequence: CASSANGNTEAFF. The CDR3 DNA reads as TGTGCCAGCTCTGCGAACGGGAACACTGAAGCTTTCTTT.

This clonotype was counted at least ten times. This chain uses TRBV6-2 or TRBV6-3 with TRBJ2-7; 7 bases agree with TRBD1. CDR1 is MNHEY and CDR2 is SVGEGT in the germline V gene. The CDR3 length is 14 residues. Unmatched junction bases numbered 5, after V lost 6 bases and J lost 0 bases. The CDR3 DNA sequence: TGTGCCAGCAGATGGGACAGCTCCTCCTACGAGCAGTACTTC. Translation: CASRWDSSSYEQYF.

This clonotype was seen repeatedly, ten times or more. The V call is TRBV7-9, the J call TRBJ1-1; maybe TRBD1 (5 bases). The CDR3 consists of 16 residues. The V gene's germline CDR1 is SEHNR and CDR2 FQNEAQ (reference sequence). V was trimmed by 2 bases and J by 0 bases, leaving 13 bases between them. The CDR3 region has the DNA TGTGCCAGCAGCTTAACGGGGGTTCCTATGAACACTGAAGCTTTCTTT. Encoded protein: CASSLTGVPMNTEAFF.

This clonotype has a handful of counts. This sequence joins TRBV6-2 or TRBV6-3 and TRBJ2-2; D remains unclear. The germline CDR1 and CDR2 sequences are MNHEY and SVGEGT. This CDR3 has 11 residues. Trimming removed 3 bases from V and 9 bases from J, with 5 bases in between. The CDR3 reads CASSYTRELFF. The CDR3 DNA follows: TGTGCCAGCAGTTATACCAGGGAGCTGTTTTTT.

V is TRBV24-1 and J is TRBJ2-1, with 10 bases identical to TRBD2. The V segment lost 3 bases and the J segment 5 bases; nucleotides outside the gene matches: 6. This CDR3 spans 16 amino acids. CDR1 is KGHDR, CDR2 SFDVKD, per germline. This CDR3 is CATSDALAGDHNEQFF. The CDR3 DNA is TGTGCCACCAGTGATGCCCTAGCGGGGGACCACAATGAGCAGTTCTTC.